Below are 3 T cell receptor beta chains sequenced from a single sample in a study of technical replicates of blood from a handful of donors. Method: immunoSEQ multiplex PCR; TCRdb's copy keeps in-frame clones and lacks some. The sample lists approximately 100,000 clones, 95% to 96% occurring once. The sample was T cells isolated from PBMCs. Source of these receptors: a human donor in good health.

This rearrangement joins TRBV6-1 to TRBJ1-2; D not certain. The CDR3 consists of 15 residues. Germline lookup yields CDR1 MNHNS and CDR2 SASEGT. The V and J ends lost 2 bases and 4 bases respectively, with 14 bases between them. CDR3 bases: TGTGCCAGCAGTGAACCGCGGGTAGCTTTCTATGGCTACACCTTC. Translation gives CASSEPRVAFYGYTF.

The chain couples TRBV27 to TRBJ1-3, with 8 nucleotides matching TRBD1. The CDR3 consists of 18 residues. Looked up from germline, CDR1 is MNHEY and CDR2 is SMNVEV (reference sequence). V was clipped by 5 bases and J by 0 bases; unmatched bases: 12. CDR3 sequence reads: CASSTKGQAGYSGNTIYF. The CDR3 region has the DNA TGTGCCAGCAGTACCAAGGGACAGGCTGGGTACTCTGGAAACACCATATATTTT.

V and J are TRBV7-9 and TRBJ2-7; TRBD2 aligns across 8 bases. The CDR3 is made up of 15 amino acids. With 5 bases clipped from V and 3 bases from J, the junction kept 9 bases outside the gene matches. The V gene's germline CDR1 is SEHNR and CDR2 FQNEAQ (reference sequence). The CDR3 region has the DNA TGTGCCAGCAGCGCATCCCCGGGGGGGAGCTACGAGCAGTACTTC. Amino acids: CASSASPGGSYEQYF.